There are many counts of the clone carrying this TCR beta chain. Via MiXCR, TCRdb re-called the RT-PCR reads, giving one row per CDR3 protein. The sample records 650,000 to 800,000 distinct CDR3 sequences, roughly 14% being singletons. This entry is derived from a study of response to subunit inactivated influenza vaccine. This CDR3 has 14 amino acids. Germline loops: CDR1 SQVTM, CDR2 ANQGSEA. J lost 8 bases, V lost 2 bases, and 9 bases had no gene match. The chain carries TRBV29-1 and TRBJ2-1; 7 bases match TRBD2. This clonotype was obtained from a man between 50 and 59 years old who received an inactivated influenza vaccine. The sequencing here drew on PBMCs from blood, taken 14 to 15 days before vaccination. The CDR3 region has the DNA TGCAGCGTTGAACCAAAGACTAGCACCTATGAGCAGTTCTTC. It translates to CSVEPKTSTYEQFF.